These T cell receptor beta chains were read from a single sample in a study of blood T cell repertoires in COVID-19. Clones were read by immunoSEQ multiplex PCR, and TCRdb kept only the in-frame ones, dropping some. The sample contains tens of thousands of clones, around 72% of which appear only once. The sample taken for sequencing was peripheral blood. The receptors shown here come from an elderly woman with acute or convalescent COVID-19. Both conserved end residues are part of each CDR3. Fields, in order: J gene, D gene, V gene, clone size, CDR3 DNA, CDR3 protein. The D gene is left open where the match is weak. A row's size may be missing; if present it is once, few, many or a size class.

>TRBJ2-7|NA|TRBV7-8|NA
TGTGCCAGCAGCTTAGTCTCGGGGATACCCTCCTACGAGCAGTACTTC
CASSLVSGIPSYEQYF
>TRBJ2-1|TRBD2|TRBV4-1|NA
TGCGCCAGCAGCCGGACTAGCGAAAGCTCCTACAATGAGCAGTTCTTC
CASSRTSESSYNEQFF
>TRBJ1-6|NA|TRBV6-5|NA
TGTGCCAGCAGTTACTGGCAGGGCAATAATTCACCCCTCCACTTT
CASSYWQGNNSPLHF
>TRBJ1-2|TRBD1|TRBV29-1|NA
TGCAGCGTTGAACTCGACAGGGGCGATGGCTACACCTTC
CSVELDRGDGYTF
>TRBJ2-7|TRBD2|TRBV6-5|NA
TGTGCCAGCAGTTACCGAGTGACTAGCGGGGACTACGAGCAGTACTTC
CASSYRVTSGDYEQYF
>TRBJ1-5|NA|TRBV7-2|NA
TGTGCCAGCAGCTTAGCCCGGGGTGGCAATCAGCCCCAGCATTTT
CASSLARGGNQPQHF
>TRBJ2-3|TRBD2|TRBV6-2/TRBV6-3|NA
TGTGCCAGCAGTTACAAACTAGCGGGAGGAACAGATACGCAGTATTTT
CASSYKLAGGTDTQYF
>TRBJ2-3|NA|TRBV24-1|once
TGTGCCACCAGTGTGGAGGGAGGAGGGACAGATACGCAGTATTTT
CATSVEGGGTDTQYF
>TRBJ2-2|NA|TRBV3-1/TRBV3-2|once
TGTGCCAGCAGCCGACGAGGGGGAATCGCGAACACCGGGGAGCTGTTTTTT
CASSRRGGIANTGELFF
>TRBJ2-4|NA|TRBV5-1|NA
TGCGCCAGCAGCTTGAACGGCGGGAACATTCAGTACTTC
CASSLNGGNIQYF
>TRBJ2-1|NA|TRBV11-2|NA
TGTGCCAGCAGCTCGCCTTTTGGCCACAATGAGCAGTTCTTC
CASSSPFGHNEQFF
>TRBJ1-1|NA|TRBV12-3/TRBV12-4|NA
TGTGCCAGCAATCGGGGAAAAGTAGCTTTCTTT
CASNRGKVAFF
>TRBJ2-1|TRBD1|TRBV19|once
TGTGCCAGTAGTCGAGCAGGGACAGGGAGACATGAGCAGTTCTTC
CASSRAGTGRHEQFF
>TRBJ1-5|NA|TRBV19|NA
TGTGCCAGTAGTGAGAGGGAATCGAGCGTTTATAGCAATCAGCCCCAGCATTTT
CASSERESSVYSNQPQHF
>TRBJ1-5|TRBD1|TRBV6-6|NA
TGTGCCAGCAGTTTGGACAGGGTGGCCAATCAGCCCCAGCATTTT
CASSLDRVANQPQHF
>TRBJ2-5|NA|TRBV7-3|NA
TGTGCCAGCAGCTTAAACAGGGAAGAGACCCAGTACTTC
CASSLNREETQYF
>TRBJ2-5|TRBD2|TRBV5-6|few
TGTGCCAGCAGCTCTGGGACTAGCGGGGGCGGAGAGACCCAGTACTTC
CASSSGTSGGGETQYF
>TRBJ2-3|TRBD2|TRBV29-1|NA
TGCAGCGTTGCCCAACTAGCGGGGACAGATACGCAGTATTTT
CSVAQLAGTDTQYF
>TRBJ1-1|NA|TRBV10-1|NA
TGCGCCAGCAGTGAGTCGAGGTACTGGGGGGCTGAAGCTTTCTTT
CASSESRYWGAEAFF
>TRBJ1-6|NA|TRBV27|medium-sized
TGTGCCAGCGCTCAAAACAGTTTGAATGATTCACCCCTCCACTTT
CASAQNSLNDSPLHF
>TRBJ1-1|NA|TRBV13|few
TGTGCCAGCATCCAGTGGGATGGAGGCACTGAAGCTTTCTTT
CASIQWDGGTEAFF
>TRBJ2-3|NA|TRBV28|NA
TGTGCCAGCAGCAGGGTGTTAAGGGCCACGCAGTATTTT
CASSRVLRATQYF
>TRBJ2-3|NA|TRBV7-2|NA
TGTGCCAGCAGCCCCCCGGTGGCAGATACGCAGTATTTT
CASSPPVADTQYF
>TRBJ2-1|TRBD1|TRBV6-5|NA
TGTGCCATCAAGGGACAGGGCTTCTACAATGAGCAGTTCTTC
CAIKGQGFYNEQFF
>TRBJ1-5|NA|TRBV2|few
TGTGCCAGCAGTGAAGAGCAATATGCTATAAGCAATCAGCCCCAGCATTTT
CASSEEQYAISNQPQHF
>TRBJ2-3|TRBD1|TRBV5-1|NA
TGCGCCAGCCGTAGGGGGCTGAGGAGCACAGATACGCAGTATTTT
CASRRGLRSTDTQYF
>TRBJ1-2|NA|TRBV5-4|NA
TGTGCCAGCAGCTTGCGGGGAATCAACTATGGCTACACCTTC
CASSLRGINYGYTF
>TRBJ1-5|NA|TRBV19|NA
TGTGCCAGTAGTACGGGGGATCGTTCGCCCCAGCATTTT
CASSTGDRSPQHF
>TRBJ2-1|NA|TRBV1|NA
TGCACCAGCAGCCAAGGACTAGCGGGGATTCCGCCATACAATGAGCAGTTCTTC
CTSSQGLAGIPPYNEQFF
>TRBJ2-7|TRBD2|TRBV11-2|NA
TGTGCCAGCAGCTCAGGGACTAGCACCTACGAGCAGTACTTC
CASSSGTSTYEQYF
>TRBJ1-2|NA|TRBV21-1|once
TGTGCCAGCAGGGGTACAGGGGGCGCAAAGGTTGGCTACACCTTC
CASRGTGGAKVGYTF
>TRBJ2-1|NA|TRBV6-6|few
TGTGCCAGCAGTTACTCTAAGGGGGGGGCTCTCGATGAGCAGTTCTTC
CASSYSKGGALDEQFF
>TRBJ2-5|TRBD1|TRBV9|NA
TGTGCCAGCAGCGTGGGACAGAGCCAAGAGACCCAGTACTTC
CASSVGQSQETQYF
>TRBJ2-1|TRBD2|TRBV27|NA
TGTGCCAGCAGCCAGCGGGAGGGTAGCCTCGGGAATGAGCAGTTCTTC
CASSQREGSLGNEQFF
>TRBJ1-2|NA|TRBV3-1/TRBV3-2|NA
TGTGCCAGCAGCCAAGAGTATCGGGGGGGGCTAGCTAACTATGGCTACACCTTC
CASSQEYRGGLANYGYTF
>TRBJ2-7|TRBD1|TRBV6-5|NA
TGTGCCAGCAGTCGAGGGGGCTCCTGCGAGCAGTACTTC
CASSRGGSCEQYF
>TRBJ1-2|NA|TRBV2|NA
TGTGCCAGCAGTCCACAGGGAGGGGTAGGAGGCTACACCTTC
CASSPQGGVGGYTF
>TRBJ1-2|NA|TRBV7-9|NA
TGTGCCAGCAGCTCACTAAGGGGAGGGGCCTATGGCTACACCTTC
CASSSLRGGAYGYTF
>TRBJ1-2|TRBD1|TRBV6-5|NA
TGTGCCAGCAGGCGGACAGGACGCACCTATGGCTACACCTTC
CASRRTGRTYGYTF
>TRBJ2-2|TRBD1|TRBV5-1|NA
TGCGCCAGCAGCCTAAGGACAGGCACCGGGGAGCTGTTTTTT
CASSLRTGTGELFF
>TRBJ1-2|NA|TRBV18|NA
TGTGCCAGCTCACCACCGAACAGAAACTATGGCTACACCTTC
CASSPPNRNYGYTF
>TRBJ2-3|NA|TRBV25-1|NA
TGTGCCAGCAGTAAAGGGGGGACAGGCACAGATACGCAGTATTTT
CASSKGGTGTDTQYF
>TRBJ2-7|NA|TRBV28|few
TGTGCCAGCAGCCAACCCGGGTGGGAGCAGTACTTC
CASSQPGWEQYF
>TRBJ1-1|NA|TRBV12-5|NA
TGTGCTAGTGGTTTGGTAGAATTGGGGGGTGGTGAAGCTTTCTTT
CASGLVELGGGEAFF
>TRBJ2-3|TRBD1|TRBV7-3|NA
TGTGCCAGCAGCTTAGGCGTTCCGGGACAGGGACGCACAGATACGCAGTATTTT
CASSLGVPGQGRTDTQYF
>TRBJ1-5|TRBD1|TRBV11-2|NA
TGTGCCAGCAGCCAGGGGGGCCGAGTCAATCAGCCCCAGCATTTT
CASSQGGRVNQPQHF
>TRBJ1-2|TRBD1|TRBV7-3|NA
TGTGCCAGCAGCCTAGACAGGGGCAACTATGGCTACACCTTC
CASSLDRGNYGYTF
>TRBJ1-4|NA|TRBV21-1|NA
TGTGCCAGCAGCAAAGCGGGACATAATGAAAAACTGTTTTTT
CASSKAGHNEKLFF
>TRBJ2-7|NA|TRBV5-4|NA
TGTGCCAGCAGCCGTTCCCGTAGTGAGAACGAGCAGTACTTC
CASSRSRSENEQYF
>TRBJ1-5|NA|TRBV5-5|few
TGTGCCAGCAGCTTGGCCGACAGCCCTAATCAGCCCCAGCATTTT
CASSLADSPNQPQHF
>TRBJ2-7|NA|TRBV7-2|NA
TGTGCCAGCAGCTTAGGGGTCGAGCGCTACGAGCAGTACTTC
CASSLGVERYEQYF
>TRBJ1-6|NA|TRBV5-8|NA
TGTGCCAGCAGCCCCATAGGACAGCCGAGCTCCTATAATTCACCCCTCCACTTT
CASSPIGQPSSYNSPLHF
>TRBJ1-5|TRBD1|TRBV7-2|NA
TGTGCCAGCAGCTCCCAGGGGGCACGTGGTCAGCCCCAGCATTTT
CASSSQGARGQPQHF
>TRBJ1-5|NA|TRBV28|NA
TGTGCCAGCAGTTCCGAAGACAGCCCCCATAAGGCCCAGCATTTT
CASSSEDSPHKAQHF